This TCR beta chain derives from a study of T cell responses to AZD1222 COVID-19 vaccine. The J segment lost 4 bases and the V segment lost 2 bases, leaving 7 bases of the junction unmatched. The CDR3 has 16 amino acids. From germline, CDR1 is LNHNV and CDR2 YYDKDF (reference sequence). Note on this clone: The antigen is undetermined.

TCRdb's table, derived via immunoSEQ multiplex PCR, lists solely in-frame clones and lacks some. The table includes about 120,000 clones, 70% to 90% detected once. Pooled samples include second doses given at about 4 or 12 weeks. Findings of the study overall: Along spike, vaccine-associated CD4 TCRs were found throughout, with dominance at 160-218 and 743-854. Every sample of the repertoires postdated the peak T cell response. Donors, mostly white British, included more females; clonal diversity was possibly underestimated.

The material sequenced was peripheral blood, taken 28 days after the second AZD1222 dose. This receptor was taken from an adult who received the AZD1222 COVID-19 vaccine. The chain employs TRBV15 and TRBJ1-4; 7 bases line up with TRBD1. This CDR3 is CATSRSHRDSNEKLFF. The CDR3 DNA follows: TGTGCCACCAGCAGATCGCACCGGGACAGTAATGAAAAACTGTTTTTT.